The 23 T cell receptor beta chains reported below all come from one sample, sequenced in a study of blood T cell repertoires in COVID-19. This table comes from immunoSEQ multiplex PCR, and its TCRdb copy is limited to in-frame clones, with some not included. The sample consists of around 140,000 clones, 88% of them appearing once. The material sequenced was peripheral blood. These receptors all come from a human donor with COVID-19, enrolled during active disease. The donor label of this sample is uncertain.

V and J are TRBV3-1 (or the pseudogene TRBV3-2) and TRBJ2-7; no clear D gene. The CDR3 contains 14 residues. Germline V gives CDR1 LGHDT, CDR2 YNNKEL (reference sequence). The V gene lost 0 bases and the J gene lost 0 bases, with 6 bases spanning the gap. CDR3 sequence (DNA): TGTGCCAGCAGCCAAGAACCAGACTCCTACGAGCAGTACTTC. Its translation: CASSQEPDSYEQYF.

V usage is TRBV6-5 and J usage is TRBJ1-5; D is ambiguous. The CDR3 is 13 amino acids. Germline V CDR1 and CDR2: MNHEY, SVGAGI. Trimming removed 9 bases at V and 5 bases at J, with 14 bases between. The CDR3, as DNA: TGTGCCAGTTTTACAGCAGGCGATCAGCCCCAGCATTTT. Its translation: CASFTAGDQPQHF.

The CDR3 DNA reads as TGTGCCTGGAGTAGCCCCGGGACTTGGAATGAAAAACTGTTTTTT. Protein: CAWSSPGTWNEKLFF. The V call is TRBV30, the J call TRBJ1-4, with D possibly being TRBD1 (5 bases). V gave up 2 bases and J gave up 5 bases, with 15 bases separating them. The CDR3 totals 15 residues. Germline V gives CDR1 GTSNPN, CDR2 SVGIG (reference sequence).

The chain carries TRBV27 and TRBJ2-1; 10 bases are a match to TRBD1. The CDR3 runs 16 residues. Germline values: CDR1 MNHEY, CDR2 SMNVEV (reference sequence). Trimming cost V 6 bases and J 3 bases; bases outside gene matches: 8. This chain's CDR3 is CASSTPGTGVYNEQFF. The CDR3 nucleotides are TGTGCCAGCAGCACTCCCGGGACAGGGGTCTACAATGAGCAGTTCTTC.

The chain is built from TRBV27 and TRBJ1-4, with D possibly matching TRBD1 (6 bases). Germline V CDR1 and CDR2: MNHEY, SMNVEV (reference sequence). The length of the CDR3 is 16 residues. The V end lost 5 bases, the J end lost 0 bases, and 13 bases lay between the germline ends. CDR3 DNA: TGTGCCAGCAGTGGCACAGGGTTCCCAACTAATGAAAAACTGTTTTTT. Its translation: CASSGTGFPTNEKLFF.

This chain connects TRBV6-5 to TRBJ2-7, with TRBD1 identical over 8 bases. The length of the CDR3 is 14 residues. V gave up 6 bases and J gave up 2 bases; unmatched junction bases: 6. Germline V gives CDR1 MNHEY, CDR2 SVGAGI. The CDR3 sequence: CASSRTGTPYEQYF. The CDR3 DNA follows: TGTGCCAGCAGCCGGACAGGGACCCCCTACGAGCAGTACTTC.

The chain employs TRBV7-9 and TRBJ1-5, with D possibly matching TRBD1 (6 bases). This CDR3 is 14 amino acids long. In germline, CDR1 is SEHNR, CDR2 FQNEAQ (reference sequence). Trimming stripped 6 bases from V and 6 bases from J, with 15 bases between. For the CDR3, the DNA is TGTGCCAGCAGTTCACAGGGAGGGACTCAGCCCCAGCATTTT. This encodes CASSSQGGTQPQHF.

This rearrangement joins TRBV7-9 to TRBJ2-5; 11 bases fit TRBD2. This CDR3 spans 15 amino acids. Germline CDR1 is SEHNR and CDR2 is FQNEAQ (reference sequence). V lost 5 bases and J lost 7; bases outside the gene matches: 9. Here the CDR3 DNA reads TGTGCCAGCAGCGCACTAGCGGGGGATACAGGGACCCAGTACTTC. Amino acids: CASSALAGDTGTQYF.

This clone was seen just once. The chain joins TRBV6-5 to TRBJ2-5; D gene unclear. Trimming cost V 6 bases and J 3 bases, with 2 bases left between them. The CDR3 consists of 10 residues. Germline V gives CDR1 MNHEY, CDR2 SVGAGI. This CDR3 is CASSEETQYF. The CDR3 DNA reads TGTGCCAGCAGCGAAGAGACCCAGTACTTC.

The rearrangement links TRBV12-2 to TRBJ1-2. TRBV12-2 constitutes a pseudogene. The CDR3 spans 16 residues. Here the CDR3 DNA reads TGTGCAAGTCGCTTAGAGGCATACCGGGGGAGGGGTGGCTACACCTTC. It encodes CASRLEAYRGRGGYTF.

V usage is TRBV12-3 or TRBV12-4 and J usage is TRBJ1-2; D unclear. The CDR3 has 13 residues. V shed 9 bases and J shed 8 bases, with 19 bases lying between them. Here the CDR3 reads CASTRVPRGGYTF. CDR3 sequence (DNA): TGTGCCAGTACTCGAGTCCCCCGGGGAGGCTACACCTTC.

This chain joins TRBV2 and TRBJ2-7; 8 nucleotides line up with TRBD1. Per the germline V gene, CDR1 is SNHLY and CDR2 is FYNNEI. The CDR3 length is 12 residues. Losses at the gene ends were 4 bases for V and 7 bases for J; bases not matched to a gene: 3. The CDR3 coding sequence is TGTGCCAGCAGTGGCACAGGGGGGGAGCAGTACTTC. Its translation is CASSGTGGEQYF. The full variable domain, completed using reference TRBV2 and TRBJ2-7, is EPEVTQTPSHQVTQMGQEVILRCVPISNHLYFYWYRQILGQKVEFLVSFYNNEISEKSEIFDDQFSVERPDGSNFTLKIRSTKLEDSAMYFCASSGTGGEQYFGPGTRLTVT.

This rearrangement joins TRBV6-5 to TRBJ2-7; 7 nucleotides line up with TRBD1. The CDR3 loop spans 14 amino acids. Germline lookup yields CDR1 MNHEY and CDR2 SVGAGI. V gave up 3 bases and J gave up 6 bases; unmatched junction bases: 8. CDR3 in DNA: TGTGCCAGCAGTTATCACAAAACAGGGGCCGAGCAGTACTTC. Translating gives CASSYHKTGAEQYF.

CDR3 loop: CASSFGQGHEQYF. CDR3 nucleotides: TGTGCCAGCAGTTTCGGACAGGGACACGAGCAGTACTTC. The chain is built from TRBV5-6 and TRBJ2-7, with 8 bases fitting TRBD1. Per the germline V gene, CDR1 is SGHDT and CDR2 is YYEEEE. The CDR3 has 13 residues. J gave up 5 bases and V 5 bases, and 6 bases lay outside the gene matches.

V usage is TRBV7-9 and J usage is TRBJ2-7; 14 positions match TRBD2. V dropped 5 bases and J dropped 0; count of bases not matched to a gene: 6. Per germline, CDR1 SEHNR and CDR2 FQNEAQ (reference sequence). The CDR3 is 17 amino acids. The CDR3 spells CASSQGGLAGVSYEQYF. CDR3 bases: TGTGCCAGCAGCCAGGGGGGACTAGCGGGAGTCTCCTACGAGCAGTACTTC.

V and J are TRBV24-1 and TRBJ2-1, with 7 bases aligning to TRBD2. The CDR3 has 15 residues. V dropped 3 bases and J dropped 11; count of bases not matched to a gene: 12. Germline V gene lookup returns CDR1 KGHDR and CDR2 SFDVKD. CDR3 sequence (DNA): TGTGCCACCAGTGATAACCCTGGGAAGCGGGATAAGCAGTTCTTC. Protein: CATSDNPGKRDKQFF.

This clone was counted once. The rearrangement joins TRBV9 to TRBJ2-1; 8 bases are a match to TRBD2. From germline, CDR1 is SGDLS and CDR2 YYNGEE. After removal of 0 bases from V and 6 bases from J, the junction contained 5 bases not matched to a gene. This CDR3 comprises 15 residues. The CDR3 region is CASSVAREVSNEQFF. In DNA, the CDR3 is TGTGCCAGCAGCGTAGCGCGGGAGGTATCCAATGAGCAGTTCTTC. Using reference TRBV9 and TRBJ2-1 for the parts outside the CDR3, the full variable domain is DSGVTQTPKHLITATGQRVTLRCSPRSGDLSVYWYQQSLDQGLQFLIQYYNGEERAKGNILERFSAQQFPDLHSELNLSSLELGDSALYFCASSVAREVSNEQFFGPGTRLTVL.

About this clone: This likely comes from a read error, as the CDR3 has no conserved phenylalanine or tryptophan at its end. The limits of the CDR3 on the DNA are not certain, so only TCRdb's listed CDR3 is given. J is TRBJ1-2 and V is TRBV5-3. TRBV5-3 is an ORF, and what it does is uncertain. The CDR3 has 11 residues if both end residues are counted. The CDR3 here is CARSLERGLDL.

The chain employs TRBV9 and TRBJ1-3; no firm D call. Germline V gene lookup returns CDR1 SGDLS and CDR2 YYNGEE. V was shortened by 0 bases and J by 3 bases, with 4 bases between the two germline ends. This CDR3 has 13 residues. CDR3 region: CASSVDFGNTIYF. Written as DNA, the CDR3 is TGTGCCAGCAGCGTAGACTTTGGAAACACCATATATTTT.

This clone has just a few counts. The V and J genes are TRBV24-1 and TRBJ1-1; 7 nucleotides line up with TRBD1. Trimming took 2 bases from V and 4 from J; bases not matched to a gene: 0. The CDR3 has 13 residues. Looked up from germline, CDR1 is KGHDR and CDR2 is SFDVKD. The CDR3 sequence: CATSDSGGTEAFF. DNA of the CDR3: TGTGCCACCAGTGATTCAGGGGGCACTGAAGCTTTCTTT.

The chain's CDR3 is CASSLPLAGVRNEQFF. In DNA, the CDR3 is TGTGCCAGCAGCCTCCCACTAGCGGGAGTAAGAAATGAGCAGTTCTTC. V and J are TRBV5-4 and TRBJ2-1; 11 bases agree with TRBD2. The CDR3 has 16 residues. Per the germline V gene, CDR1 is SGHNT and CDR2 is YYREEE (reference sequence). After removal of 4 bases from V and 7 bases from J, the junction contained 10 bases not matched to a gene.

This chain links TRBV25-1 with TRBJ1-1; perhaps TRBD1 as D (6 bases). The V and J ends lost 5 bases and 4 bases respectively, with 17 bases between them. Germline V gene data show CDR1 as MGHDK and CDR2 as SYGVNS. The CDR3 covers 15 residues. DNA for the CDR3: TGTGCCAGCAGTTCACCCTTGCCGACAGGCACTGAAGCTTTCTTT. This codes for CASSSPLPTGTEAFF.

The chain couples TRBV2 to TRBJ1-6; 8 nucleotides agree with TRBD1. J was trimmed by 0 bases and V by 7 bases; bases with no gene match: 2. The CDR3 contains 15 residues. Germline CDR1 SNHLY, CDR2 FYNNEI. Here the CDR3 DNA reads TGTGCCAGCACAGGGGGCAGCTCCTATAATTCACCCCTCCACTTT. This encodes CASTGGSSYNSPLHF.